These 27 T cell receptor beta chains were all obtained from the same sample, sequenced in a study of regulatory T cells in long-lasting Graves disease. The sample's time point: persistent/refractory GD, antithyroid drugs over 5 years with positive TRAb. Following extraction of RNA from PBMCs, that RNA was used to make the TCR library. Assembly of TCR beta libraries relied on iRepertoire HTBI primers together with Arm-PCR of CDR3 regions. TCRdb independently ran MiXCR on the multiplex PCR reads; one entry per CDR3 protein. This sample has 400,000 or so distinct CDR3 sequences, with 20% to 25% found just once. The sample was peripheral blood mononuclear cells (PBMCs), taken when the disease was refractory, from a patient treated with antithyroid drugs. Every receptor here comes from a female donor with Graves disease.

This clonotype was observed at least ten times. The rearrangement links TRBV6-1 to TRBJ1-5, with D hard to call. The germline V gene has CDR1 MNHNS and CDR2 SASEGT. Trimming removed 4 bases from V and 2 bases from J, with 12 bases in between. CDR3 length: 15 amino acids. CDR3 coding DNA: TGTGCCAGCAGTGTGTCTCGTGGCGGCAATCAGCCCCAGCATTTT. It specifies CASSVSRGGNQPQHF.

This clonotype has more than one count but fewer than ten. The chain joins TRBV20-1 to TRBJ2-2; 7 bases match TRBD2. CDR3 length: 18 residues. V trimming: 3 bases; J trimming: 1 base; junction bases outside the gene matches: 14. The germline V gene has CDR1 DFQATT and CDR2 SNEGSKA (reference sequence). The CDR3 DNA reads as TGCAGTGCTAGTTCGTTTGGGGGGGAGCAACTGAACACCGGGGAGCTGTTTTTT. Translated: CSASSFGGEQLNTGELFF.

The chain links TRBV2 to TRBJ2-7; TRBD1 is a possible D gene (6 bases). Trimming cost V 6 bases and J 5 bases, with 20 bases left between them. Germline CDR1 SNHLY, CDR2 FYNNEI. The CDR3 covers 15 residues. The DNA of the CDR3 is TGTGCCAGCAGCTTCCACAGGGAGCCCCTTGACGAGCAGTACTTC. Residues: CASSFHREPLDEQYF.

V is TRBV7-3 and J is TRBJ1-1; no definite D call. Per germline, CDR1 SGHTA and CDR2 FQGTGA. V gave up 5 bases and J gave up 6 bases, with 13 bases separating them. The CDR3 is made up of 13 amino acids. The CDR3 sequence: CASSVSEVAEAFF. DNA for the CDR3: TGTGCCAGCAGCGTCAGCGAGGTCGCTGAAGCTTTCTTT.

This clonotype was seen a handful of times. This chain connects TRBV7-6 to TRBJ1-1, with a possible D match to TRBD1 (6 bases). Trimming took 5 bases from V and 3 from J, leaving 10 bases between them. In germline, CDR1 is SGHVS, CDR2 FNYEAQ. The CDR3 totals 13 residues. The CDR3 spells CASSRNRDTEAFF. The CDR3 nucleotides read TGTGCCAGCAGCCGAAACAGGGACACTGAAGCTTTCTTT.

The rearrangement joins TRBV3-1 to TRBJ2-7, with D tentatively TRBD1 (6 bases). The V end lost 0 bases, the J end lost 3 bases, and 15 bases lay between the germline ends. Germline lookup yields CDR1 LGHDT and CDR2 YNNKEL (reference sequence). CDR3 length: 16 residues. CDR3 bases: TGTGCCAGCAGCCAAGATTGGGCAGGGGCGTACTACGAGCAGTACTTC. It translates to CASSQDWAGAYYEQYF.

This clonotype was found a few times. One end of the junction is discordant with germline, which a read error may explain. The chain combines TRBV7-9 with TRBJ1-4; D call uncertain. CDR1 and CDR2 (germline): SEHNR, FQNEAQ (reference sequence). The CDR3 contains 18 residues. CDR3 protein: CASSQDEPGFATNEKLFF. CDR3 DNA: TGCGCCAGCAGCCAAGATGAGCCAGGCTTCGCAACTAATGAAAAACTGTTTTTT.

There are a few counts of this clonotype. This chain uses TRBV6-1 with TRBJ2-2; no firm D call. The length of the CDR3 is 14 residues. Germline CDR1 and CDR2: MNHNS and SASEGT. The ends were cut back, 9 bases at V and 2 bases at J, with 13 bases in the middle. CDR3 nucleotides: TGTGCCAGTGCTCCTTGGGGAAACACCGGGGAGCTGTTTTTT. Translating it yields CASAPWGNTGELFF.

There are a few counts of this clonotype. The chain couples TRBV29-1 to TRBJ1-1; unclear D gene. The CDR3 contains 10 residues. Germline V gene sequence: CDR1 SQVTM, CDR2 ANQGSEA. V lost 5 bases and J lost 0, with 1 base in between. CDR3 residues: CSVMNTEAFF. The CDR3 bases are TGCAGCGTTATGAACACTGAAGCTTTCTTT. Variable domain in full (rest from reference TRBV29-1 and TRBJ1-1): SAVISQKPSRDICQRGTSLTIQCQVDSQVTMMFWYRQQPGQSLTLIATANQGSEATYESGFVIDKFPISRPNLTFSTLTVSNMSPEDSSIYLCSVMNTEAFFGQGTRLTVV.

This clonotype has more than one count but fewer than ten. In nucleotides, the CDR3 is TGTGCCAGCAGCTTAGTGCGGGGATCGGCGTCCGGGGAGCTGTTTTTT. This codes for CASSLVRGSASGELFF. The rearrangement joins TRBV7-2 to TRBJ2-2, with D possibly TRBD2 on 6 matching bases. The V gene lost 1 base and the J gene lost 6 bases, with 15 bases spanning the gap. CDR1 SGHTA and CDR2 FQGNSA come from the germline V gene. There are 16 residues in the CDR3. The full variable domain, its missing parts supplied by reference TRBV7-2 and TRBJ2-2, is GAGVSQSPSNKVTEKGKDVELRCDPISGHTALYWYRQSLGQGLEFLIYFQGNSAPDKSGLPSDRFSAERTGGSVSTLTIQRTQQEDSAVYLCASSLVRGSASGELFFGEGSRLTVL.

This chain connects TRBV18 to TRBJ2-7; D gene ambiguous. The CDR3 runs to 13 residues. From germline, CDR1 is KGHSH and CDR2 LQKENI. V lost 3 bases, J lost 9 bases, and 15 bases lay in between. The CDR3 spells CASSPIDTQVQYF. In DNA form, the CDR3 reads TGTGCCAGCTCACCCATAGACACTCAGGTGCAGTACTTC.

The chain recombines TRBV20-1 with TRBJ1-2; no reliable D call. The CDR3 consists of 14 residues. CDR1 and CDR2 from the germline V gene are DFQATT and SNEGSKA (reference sequence). V dropped 0 bases and J dropped 2 bases, with 10 bases sitting between them. CDR3 amino acids: CSARDSRVNYGYTF. The CDR3 bases are TGCAGTGCTAGAGATTCACGGGTAAACTATGGCTACACCTTC.

This clonotype has more than one count but fewer than ten. This rearrangement joins TRBV19 to TRBJ2-2; no definite D call. The CDR3 spans 15 residues. V shed 5 bases and J shed 1 base, with 11 bases lying between them. Germline assignment: CDR1 LNHDA and CDR2 SQIVND (reference sequence). The CDR3 region has the DNA TGTGCCAGTAGTGGTTCGGTACAGAACACCGGGGAGCTGTTTTTT. Protein: CASSGSVQNTGELFF. Using reference TRBV19 and TRBJ2-2 for the parts outside the CDR3, the full variable domain is DGGITQSPKYLFRKEGQNVTLSCEQNLNHDAMYWYRQDPGQGLRLIYYSQIVNDFQKGDIAEGYSVSREKKESFPLTVTSAQKNPTAFYLCASSGSVQNTGELFFGEGSRLTVL.

This clonotype showed up just a few times. The gene calls are TRBV9 and TRBJ1-1, with 7 positions matching TRBD1. The V segment lost 4 bases and the J segment 0 bases; nucleotides outside the gene matches: 9. This CDR3 comprises 16 residues. From germline, CDR1 is SGDLS and CDR2 YYNGEE. This CDR3 is CASSPRGGILNTEAFF. Here the CDR3 DNA reads TGTGCCAGCAGCCCCAGAGGGGGCATCTTGAACACTGAAGCTTTCTTT.

This clonotype was recorded at least ten times. V usage is TRBV19 and J usage is TRBJ2-2; maybe TRBD2 (6 bases). V dropped 6 bases and J dropped 5 bases, with 10 bases sitting between them. Germline-derived CDR1 and CDR2 are LNHDA and SQIVND (reference sequence). This CDR3 is built from 13 residues. The CDR3 DNA reads as TGTGCCAGTAGCGGGAGTAGGACCGGGGAGCTGTTTTTT. Translation gives CASSGSRTGELFF.

There are a few counts of this clonotype. This chain joins TRBV6-1 and TRBJ1-5, with 8 bases matching TRBD1. Germline CDR1 and CDR2: MNHNS and SASEGT. This CDR3 comprises 16 residues. V lost 3 bases, J lost 7 bases, and 11 bases stayed unmatched. The CDR3 protein is CASSEVVTGDRQPQHF. The CDR3 bases are TGTGCCAGCAGTGAGGTAGTGACAGGGGATAGGCAGCCCCAGCATTTT.

This clonotype occurred many times. The chain is built from TRBV28 and TRBJ1-1; the D is unclear. Germline CDR1 reads MDHEN; CDR2 reads SYDVKM. This CDR3 is 12 amino acids long. V was pared by 2 bases and J by 10 bases, with 11 bases between. CDR3 region: CASSLAGEGAFF. CDR3 nucleotide sequence: TGTGCCAGCAGTTTAGCCGGGGAGGGAGCTTTCTTT.

This clonotype has a handful of counts. This chain links TRBV7-2 with TRBJ1-1, with D possibly TRBD1 on 6 matching bases. Between the trimmed V and J ends, which lost 2 bases and 4 bases, there was a span of 17 bases. The CDR3 is made up of 16 amino acids. Germline-derived CDR1 and CDR2 are SGHTA and FQGNSA. The CDR3 nucleotides read TGTGCCAGCAGCTTATTTGACGGCAGGGGAGGCACTGAAGCTTTCTTT. This sequence encodes CASSLFDGRGGTEAFF.

There are many counts of this clonotype. This chain uses TRBV2 with TRBJ2-7; no firm D call. The germline V gene has CDR1 SNHLY and CDR2 FYNNEI. V was cut by 0 bases and J by 3 bases, with 12 bases left in between. The CDR3 extends over 15 amino acids. This CDR3 is CASSEAPARIYEQYF. The CDR3 DNA is TGTGCCAGCAGTGAAGCGCCGGCTAGAATCTACGAGCAGTACTTC. The entire variable domain, with the rest obtained from reference TRBV2 and TRBJ2-7, is as follows: EPEVTQTPSHQVTQMGQEVILRCVPISNHLYFYWYRQILGQKVEFLVSFYNNEISEKSEIFDDQFSVERPDGSNFTLKIRSTKLEDSAMYFCASSEAPARIYEQYFGPGTRLTVT.

In its sample, this clonotype was seen many times. The chain links TRBV6-2 or TRBV6-3 to TRBJ2-5; D might be TRBD2 (7 bases). V was pared by 4 bases and J by 5 bases, with 14 bases between. The CDR3 contains 14 residues. CDR1 MNHEY and CDR2 SVGEGT come from the germline V gene. The CDR3 bases are TGTGCCAGCAGTTTCAACCGCGGGGGCGAGACCCAGTACTTC. It encodes CASSFNRGGETQYF.

A few counts support this clonotype. The chain recombines TRBV24-1 with TRBJ1-2, with D possibly being TRBD1 (5 bases). The germline V and J ends were trimmed by 7 bases and 3 bases, with 20 bases remaining between them. The CDR3 loop spans 16 amino acids. The germline gives CDR1 KGHDR, CDR2 SFDVKD. CDR3 in DNA: TGTGCCACCAGAACGACCAGGGTTTATTCGGACTATGGCTACACCTTC. It is translated as CATRTTRVYSDYGYTF.

At least ten counts were recorded for this clonotype. V and J are TRBV28 and TRBJ1-5; TRBD1 might be the D (6 bases). Germline assignment: CDR1 MDHEN and CDR2 SYDVKM. This CDR3 is built from 12 residues. V was shortened by 9 bases and J by 2 bases, with 8 bases between the two germline ends. The CDR3 nucleotides are TGTGCCAGTCGACAGGGCAATCAGCCCCAGCATTTT. Translated, it gives CASRQGNQPQHF.

This sequence joins TRBV12-3 or TRBV12-4 and TRBJ2-2, with 9 bases lining up with TRBD2. Unmatched junction bases numbered 16, after V lost 7 bases and J lost 7 bases. This CDR3 has 17 residues. CDR3 sequence: CASTMTLGGRAFGELFF. CDR3 DNA sequence: TGTGCCAGCACCATGACCTTAGGCGGGAGGGCCTTCGGGGAGCTGTTTTTT.

Ten or more counts support this clonotype. A read error may account for a junction end that differs from germline. This sequence joins TRBV20-1 and TRBJ1-2; 10 nucleotides match TRBD1. The CDR3 totals 13 residues. The germline gives CDR1 DFQATT, CDR2 SNEGSKA (reference sequence). CDR3 region: CSARDRGLDGYTF. Written as DNA, the CDR3 is TGCAGTGCCAGAGACAGGGGGCTGGATGGCTACACCTTC.

The CDR3 here is CAIRASGNTIYF. The CDR3 nucleotides are TGTGCCATCCGGGCAAGCGGAAACACCATATATTTT. The V gene is TRBV10-3, the J gene TRBJ1-3; D unresolved. V gave up 8 bases and J gave up 4 bases, with 9 bases separating them. The CDR3 extends over 12 amino acids. Germline V gene data show CDR1 as ENHRY and CDR2 as SYGVKD.

The genes are TRBV9 and TRBJ1-1; D possibly corresponds to TRBD1 (5 bases). The length of the CDR3 is 13 residues. With 4 bases removed from V and 6 bases from J, the gap between germline ends came to 13 bases. Looked up from germline, CDR1 is SGDLS and CDR2 is YYNGEE. The CDR3 region is CASSPMGGAEAFF. CDR3 bases: TGTGCCAGCAGCCCTATGGGGGGGGCTGAAGCTTTCTTT.

A single count supports this clonotype. The chain carries TRBV6-1 and TRBJ2-1; TRBD2 aligns across 9 bases. The CDR3 is 14 residues long. CDR1 is MNHNS and CDR2 is SASEGT in the germline V gene. The V and J ends lost 5 bases and 7 bases, in that order; junction bases with no gene match: 6. This CDR3 reads CASSKETSGNEQFF. The CDR3 DNA sequence: TGTGCCAGCAGTAAAGAGACTAGCGGAAATGAGCAGTTCTTC.